One sample yielded the 2 T cell receptor beta chains listed below, sequenced in a study of T cells in localized non-small cell lung cancer. The assay was immunoSEQ multiplex PCR, and TCRdb's table has in-frame clones only and misses some. The sample includes about 22,000 clones, more than 85% of them seen just once. Sequenced here: PBMCs, sampled before any cancer treatment. Receptors originate from a man between 40 and 69 years old with stage II squamous cell lung carcinoma.

V gene TRBV14 combines with J gene TRBJ2-6; unclear D gene. Trimming left V 5 bases short and J 4 bases short, with 6 bases between. The CDR3 totals 13 residues. CDR1 is SGHDN and CDR2 is FVKESK in the germline V gene. CDR3 sequence reads: CASSNHGANVLTF. In nucleotides, the CDR3 is TGTGCCAGCAGCAACCACGGGGCCAACGTCCTGACTTTC.

The gene calls are TRBV5-5 and TRBJ2-1; possible D gene TRBD2, 5 bases. With 0 bases removed from V and 4 bases from J, the gap between germline ends came to 8 bases. This CDR3 is built from 14 residues. Germline CDR1 is SGHKS and CDR2 is YYEKEE (reference sequence). The CDR3 nucleotides read TGTGCCAGCAGCTTGGCATCGGGGTACAATGAGCAGTTCTTC. This codes for CASSLASGYNEQFF.